The next 23 T cell receptor beta chains were all read from a single sample in a study of blood T cell dynamics during melanoma immunotherapy. Time point reported: week 3, after first cycle of checkpoint inhibitor. TCRdb's table, derived via immunoSEQ multiplex PCR, lists solely in-frame clones and lacks some. Of 750 to 1,000 clones in the sample, 69% are singletons; the top ten hold around 19%. This sample comprised central memory CD8+ T cells from blood, obtained from a patient treated with checkpoint blockade. The receptors come from a human donor with melanoma.

This clone was found a few times. The CDR3 sequence is CASSVGQAYEQYF. In DNA, the CDR3 is TGTGCCAGCAGCGTCGGACAGGCTTACGAGCAGTACTTC. The chain links TRBV7-9 to TRBJ2-7, with 7 nucleotides matching TRBD1. The CDR3 contains 13 residues. J gave up 4 bases and V 5 bases, and 5 bases lay outside the gene matches. The germline V gene has CDR1 SEHNR and CDR2 FQNEAQ (reference sequence).

There are a few counts of this clone. The chain combines TRBV7-9 with TRBJ2-1; TRBD2 agrees at 8 bases. V was clipped by 7 bases and J by 5 bases; unmatched bases: 10. Germline assignment: CDR1 SEHNR and CDR2 FQNEAQ (reference sequence). The CDR3 has 15 residues. The CDR3 reads CASTPRSGRNNEQFF. The DNA for the CDR3 is TGTGCCAGCACCCCTAGGAGCGGGAGAAACAATGAGCAGTTCTTC.

The gene calls are TRBV2 and TRBJ2-7; TRBD1 is a possible D gene (6 bases). V was pared by 6 bases and J by 0 bases, with 15 bases between. CDR1 and CDR2 from the germline V gene are SNHLY and FYNNEI. The CDR3 is 15 amino acids. CDR3 DNA: TGTGCCAGCAGGGAGACAGGCGCCAGCTCCTACGAGCAGTACTTC. Translated: CASRETGASSYEQYF.

The J gene is TRBJ2-1, the V gene TRBV4-1; TRBD1 matches 8 bases. The CDR3 has 15 amino acids. V trimming: 3 bases; J trimming: 7 bases; junction bases outside the gene matches: 8. Germline-derived CDR1 and CDR2 are MGHRA and YSYEKL. CDR3 sequence reads: CASSHVTGVKNEQFF. The CDR3 bases are TGCGCCAGCAGCCATGTGACAGGGGTGAAGAATGAGCAGTTCTTC.

The gene calls are TRBV9 and TRBJ2-7; D is perhaps TRBD1 (6 bases). V lost 0 bases and J 1 base, leaving 8 bases between the germline ends. The CDR3 spans 14 residues. Germline CDR1 SGDLS, CDR2 YYNGEE. CDR3: CASSVDGQSYEQYF. The DNA of the CDR3 is TGTGCCAGCAGCGTAGACGGACAGTCCTACGAGCAGTACTTC.

This sequence joins TRBV6-1 and TRBJ2-3; 7 bases are a match to TRBD2. Germline CDR1 reads MNHNS; CDR2 reads SASEGT. The CDR3 sequence is 16 residues long. Trimming removed 4 bases from V and 1 base from J; junction bases left unmatched: 8. This CDR3 is CASSVGEGGGTDTQYF. DNA of the CDR3: TGTGCCAGCAGTGTGGGGGAGGGTGGGGGCACAGATACGCAGTATTTT.

This clone was seen a few times. This chain links TRBV6-5 with TRBJ2-7, with TRBD1 matching 9 bases. This CDR3 comprises 15 residues. Germline CDR1 MNHEY, CDR2 SVGAGI. Unmatched junction bases numbered 1, after V lost 0 bases and J lost 1 base. As DNA, the CDR3 is TGTGCCAGCAGTTACTCAGGACAGGGGTCCTACGAGCAGTACTTC. The encoded protein is CASSYSGQGSYEQYF.

This chain uses TRBV28 with TRBJ2-5, with D tentatively TRBD1 (5 bases). Judging by the DNA end, TRBJ2-7 fits better; the J call may be wrong. CDR3 size: 13 residues. CDR1 and CDR2 (germline): MDHEN, SYDVKM. CDR3 protein: CASQRQGTYEQYF. The DNA for the CDR3 is TGTGCCAGCCAACGGCAGGGCACCTACGAGCAGTACTTC.

The chain joins TRBV7-8 to TRBJ2-7, with TRBD1 matching 7 bases. Germline assignment: CDR1 SGHVS and CDR2 FQNEAQ. The CDR3 consists of 12 residues. With V trimmed by 3 bases and J by 5 bases, 1 base remained unmatched. In DNA form, the CDR3 reads TGTGCCAGCAGCTTTGACAGGGACGAGCAGTACTTC. It is translated as CASSFDRDEQYF.

The genes are TRBV7-8 and TRBJ1-1; possible D gene TRBD1, 6 bases. V lost 2 bases and J 5 bases, leaving 15 bases between the germline ends. This CDR3 contains 15 residues. The germline gives CDR1 SGHVS, CDR2 FQNEAQ. The chain's CDR3 is CASSLNAGDRTEAFF. Here the CDR3 DNA reads TGTGCCAGCAGCTTAAACGCAGGGGATAGGACTGAAGCTTTCTTT.

V gene TRBV6-4 combines with J gene TRBJ2-5; possible D gene TRBD2, 6 bases. V lost 3 bases and J lost 5, with 13 bases in between. Germline V gene sequence: CDR1 MRHNA, CDR2 SNTAGT. This CDR3 has 14 amino acids. DNA for the CDR3: TGTGCCAGCAGTGAAGGAAGCGGAGGGGAGACCCAGTACTTC. Protein sequence: CASSEGSGGETQYF.

This clone has just a few counts. This CDR3 is CASSGDAGGQPQHF. The CDR3 DNA is TGTGCCAGCAGTGGGGACGCAGGAGGTCAGCCCCAGCATTTT. The chain recombines TRBV7-9 with TRBJ1-5, with D perhaps matching TRBD1 (5 bases). The germline V gene encodes CDR1 SEHNR and CDR2 FQNEAQ (reference sequence). V lost 6 bases and J 6 bases, leaving 15 bases between the germline ends. The CDR3 runs to 14 residues.

This rearrangement joins TRBV7-3 to TRBJ2-3; 10 nucleotides agree with TRBD2. Germline V gene lookup returns CDR1 SGHTA and CDR2 FQGTGA. Trimming took 5 bases from V and 4 from J; bases not matched to a gene: 6. This CDR3 contains 15 residues. The DNA of the CDR3 is TGTGCCAGCAGCCCTAGCGGGAGCGCCGCAGATACGCAGTATTTT. Translation: CASSPSGSAADTQYF. The full variable domain, rest sourced from reference TRBV7-3 and TRBJ2-3, is GAGVSQTPSNKVTEKGKYVELRCDPISGHTALYWYRQSLGQGPEFLIYFQGTGAADDSGLPNDRFFAVRPEGSVSTLKIQRTERGDSAVYLCASSPSGSAADTQYFGPGTRLTVL.

This clone was detected only a few times. This rearrangement joins TRBV2 to TRBJ2-4, with D possibly being TRBD1 or TRBD2 (5 bases each). Trimming pared 4 bases from V and 8 bases from J, leaving 15 bases between. CDR3 size: 14 residues. Germline values: CDR1 SNHLY, CDR2 FYNNEI. This CDR3 is CASSVAEGRDIQYF. In DNA, the CDR3 is TGTGCCAGCAGTGTGGCCGAGGGACGGGACATTCAGTACTTC.

The chain joins TRBV18 to TRBJ2-4; 8 bases agree with TRBD1. The J segment lost 4 bases and the V segment lost 5 bases, leaving 10 bases of the junction unmatched. Germline CDR1 reads KGHSH; CDR2 reads LQKENI. The CDR3 is made up of 16 amino acids. The CDR3 sequence is CASSVTGEVYKNIQYF. CDR3 DNA sequence: TGTGCCAGCTCAGTGACAGGGGAGGTTTATAAAAACATTCAGTACTTC.

This sequence joins TRBV9 and TRBJ2-2; D remains unclear. Germline values: CDR1 SGDLS, CDR2 YYNGEE. The CDR3 extends over 12 amino acids. Trimming took off 0 bases at V and 6 bases at J, with 3 bases between the two ends. Here the CDR3 reads CASSVVAGELFF. The CDR3 DNA follows: TGTGCCAGCAGCGTAGTTGCCGGGGAGCTGTTTTTT.

Note on this clone: Germline is not matched at one junction end, which may reflect a read error. This chain uses TRBV19 with TRBJ2-3; D may be TRBD1 or TRBD2 (5 bases each). CDR3 size: 13 residues. CDR1 and CDR2 (germline): LNHDA, SQIVND (reference sequence). In DNA form, the CDR3 reads TGTGCCAGTAGTATCCACCTCCGGGACGGCCCGAATTTT. Protein: CASSIHLRDGPNF.

The gene calls are TRBV28 and TRBJ1-5; 7 nucleotides line up with TRBD1. CDR3 length: 15 residues. With V trimmed by 4 bases and J by 0 bases, 3 bases remained unmatched. Germline V gene sequence: CDR1 MDHEN, CDR2 SYDVKM. For the CDR3, the DNA is TGTGCCAGCAGTTCCAGGGGGTATAGCAATCAGCCCCAGCATTTT. This translates into CASSSRGYSNQPQHF.

The CDR3 region has the DNA TGTGCCAGCCTAGGCTATAGCGGGAGGAACACCGGGGAGCTGTTTTTT. Protein: CASLGYSGRNTGELFF. The gene calls are TRBV7-8 and TRBJ2-2; 9 nucleotides match TRBD2. Trimming at V came to 8 bases and at J to 1 base, leaving 8 bases not matched to a gene. Per germline, CDR1 SGHVS and CDR2 FQNEAQ. The CDR3 runs to 16 residues.

This clone is judged hyperexpanded. This chain joins TRBV18 and TRBJ1-5, with TRBD1 as a possible D gene (6 bases). Germline V lookup: CDR1 KGHSH, CDR2 LQKENI. The CDR3 length is 16 residues. Trimming removed 6 bases from V and 0 bases from J, with 15 bases in between. As DNA, the CDR3 is TGTGCCAGCTCCCTTGACAGGCTCCATAGCAATCAGCCCCAGCATTTT. Translating gives CASSLDRLHSNQPQHF. Using reference TRBV18 and TRBJ1-5 for the parts outside the CDR3, the full variable domain is NAGVMQNPRHLVRRRGQEARLRCSPMKGHSHVYWYRQLPEEGLKFMVYLQKENIIDESGMPKERFSAEFPKEGPSILRIQQVVRGDSAAYFCASSLDRLHSNQPQHFGDGTRLSIL.

The CDR3 here is CASSDRLAPGELFF. CDR3 DNA: TGTGCCAGCAGTGACAGACTAGCGCCCGGGGAGCTGTTTTTT. The V call is TRBV6-4, the J call TRBJ2-2; 8 nucleotides agree with TRBD2. CDR1 and CDR2 from the germline V gene are MRHNA and SNTAGT. V lost 2 bases and J lost 6; bases outside the gene matches: 2. The CDR3 consists of 14 residues.

This CDR3 is CASSPREKRAAYNEQFF. CDR3 DNA sequence: TGTGCCAGCAGCCCTAGGGAGAAGCGGGCCGCCTACAATGAGCAGTTCTTC. The chain uses TRBV7-1 and TRBJ2-1, with TRBD2 as a possible D gene (6 bases). TRBV7-1 is marked as an open reading frame, function uncertain. Trimming removed 5 bases at V and 2 bases at J, with 19 bases between. CDR3 size: 17 residues.

This clone has just a few counts. This chain uses TRBV28 with TRBJ2-7, with unresolved D. This CDR3 has 15 residues. Germline V gene data show CDR1 as MDHEN and CDR2 as SYDVKM. Between the trimmed V and J ends, which lost 6 bases and 3 bases, there was a span of 18 bases. The CDR3 reads CASRQLLGPYYEQYF. The CDR3 nucleotides are TGTGCCAGCAGGCAACTATTAGGGCCTTACTACGAGCAGTACTTC.